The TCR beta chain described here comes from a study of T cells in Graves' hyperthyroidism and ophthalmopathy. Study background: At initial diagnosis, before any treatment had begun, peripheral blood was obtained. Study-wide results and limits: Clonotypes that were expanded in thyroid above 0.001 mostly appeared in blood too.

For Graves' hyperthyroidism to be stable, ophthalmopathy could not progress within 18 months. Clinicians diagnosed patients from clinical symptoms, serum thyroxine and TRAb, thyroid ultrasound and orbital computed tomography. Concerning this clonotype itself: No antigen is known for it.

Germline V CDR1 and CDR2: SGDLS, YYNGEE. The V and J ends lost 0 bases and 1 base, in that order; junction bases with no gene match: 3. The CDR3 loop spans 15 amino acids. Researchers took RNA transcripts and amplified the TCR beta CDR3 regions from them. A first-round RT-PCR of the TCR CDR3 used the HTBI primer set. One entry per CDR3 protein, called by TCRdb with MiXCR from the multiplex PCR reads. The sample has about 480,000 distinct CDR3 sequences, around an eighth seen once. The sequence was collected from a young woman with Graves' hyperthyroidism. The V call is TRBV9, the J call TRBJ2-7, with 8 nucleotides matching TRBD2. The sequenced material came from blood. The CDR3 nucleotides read TGTGCCAGCAGCGTAGAAGGGACTAGATCCTACGAGCAGTACTTC. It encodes CASSVEGTRSYEQYF.